The clone carrying this TCR beta chain was observed a handful of times. Antigen: not known. These data come from a study of cytomegalovirus exposure and HLA in healthy donors. The study's findings and limits: Later analysis associated a missense DCLRE1C variant with TCR beta V- and J-gene trimming. In vitro confirmation showed a few CMV-associated chains to be CMV antigen specific.

Healthy bone marrow donors made up the donors. PCR primers comprised 60 Vbeta and 13 Jbeta primers. The protocol was immunoSEQ multiplex PCR, while the TCRdb copy is restricted to in-frame clones and leaves out a portion. Of around 140,000 clones in the sample, just under 85% are singletons; the top ten hold 1.4% to 1.5%. The receptor's source is a man younger than 40 in good health and CMV-seropositive. The sample comprised PBMCs.

The CDR3 nucleotides read TGTGCCAGTAGTATTCCAGAAAAACTGTTTTTT. Its translation: CASSIPEKLFF. The chain employs TRBV19 and TRBJ1-4; D not resolved. CDR1 LNHDA and CDR2 SQIVND come from the germline V gene (reference sequence). There are 11 residues in the CDR3. The V gene lost 3 bases and the J gene lost 8 bases, with 4 bases spanning the gap.